This TCR beta chain was recovered during a study of blood T cell repertoires in COVID-19. How the authors handled the data: From reference gene primer amplification, estimates of nucleated cell counts were derived. Only in-frame clones appear in the TCRdb table, and some are missing; sequencing was by immunoSEQ multiplex PCR. The V and J calls and clone size are taken from that table; D and trimming were inferred from the DNA. The profile shows around 43,000 clones, 80% to 90% of them singletons. This clone showed up just once. At one boundary the junction diverges from the germline segment, which might be a read error. Input material: peripheral blood. This receptor was obtained from a human donor in a cohort sampled during active COVID-19.

The CDR3 DNA reads as TGTGCCAGCAGCTCCGGACAGGGACGGAACGCCGGGGAGCTGTTTTTT. This translates into CASSSGQGRNAGELFF. The V and J genes are TRBV5-6 and TRBJ2-2; TRBD1 agrees at 8 bases. The CDR3 contains 16 residues. Germline CDR1 reads SGHDT; CDR2 reads YYEEEE.